One sample yielded the 21 T cell receptor beta chains listed below, sequenced in a study of blood T cell repertoires in COVID-19. Here immunoSEQ multiplex PCR was the method, and the copy in TCRdb shows in-frame clones only, minus some. This table holds some 200,000 clones, around 86% found once. What was sequenced was PBMCs or T cells enriched from blood (not recorded which). All receptors come from a woman between 45 and 65 years old with acute COVID-19.

Here the CDR3 reads CASSLGENSPLHF. For the CDR3, the DNA is TGTGCCAGCAGTTTAGGGGAAAACTCACCCCTCCACTTT. V and J are TRBV6-2 or TRBV6-3 and TRBJ1-6, with D possibly TRBD1 on 5 matching bases. Germline values: CDR1 MNHEY, CDR2 SVGEGT. CDR3 size: 13 residues. Trimming removed 4 bases from V and 10 bases from J, with 11 bases in between.

The rearrangement links TRBV12-3 or TRBV12-4 to TRBJ2-7; perhaps TRBD2 as D (5 bases). Trimming took 2 bases from V and 6 from J, leaving 11 bases between them. CDR3 length: 13 residues. In DNA form, the CDR3 reads TGTGCCAGCAGTTTAATCGGGATAGGCGAGCAGTACTTC. Its translation is CASSLIGIGEQYF.

The V call is TRBV5-1, the J call TRBJ2-1; D not resolved. V lost 0 bases to trimming and J lost 8 bases, with 9 bases between them. The length of the CDR3 is 13 residues. Germline V CDR1 and CDR2: SGHRS, YFSETQ. The CDR3 coding sequence is TGCGCCAGCAGCTTGGTCGGGTGGGATGAGCAGTTCTTC. Its translation: CASSLVGWDEQFF.

V and J are TRBV7-6 and TRBJ2-7, with D tentatively TRBD1 (6 bases). The CDR3 length is 16 residues. Germline-derived CDR1 and CDR2 are SGHVS and FNYEAQ. V lost 1 base to trimming and J lost 2 bases, with 15 bases between them. CDR3 coding DNA: TGTGCCAGCAGCTTAGGTGTCCAGGGGAGCGCCTACGAGCAGTACTTC. Translating it yields CASSLGVQGSAYEQYF.

The chain combines TRBV7-2 with TRBJ1-5, with D maybe TRBD1 (5 bases). The germline V and J ends were trimmed by 5 bases and 2 bases, with 13 bases remaining between them. The CDR3 has 15 residues. Germline V gene lookup returns CDR1 SGHTA and CDR2 FQGNSA. The CDR3 spells CASSAGAGRNQPQHF. The CDR3 DNA reads TGTGCCAGCAGCGCTGGCGCGGGACGCAATCAGCCCCAGCATTTT.

The chain joins TRBV11-3 to TRBJ2-1; 10 bases are a match to TRBD2. Germline CDR1 reads SGHNT; CDR2 reads YENEEA. This CDR3 region has 14 residues. V trimming: 7 bases; J trimming: 6 bases; junction bases outside the gene matches: 6. The CDR3 region is CASNPSGRSNEQFF. CDR3 nucleotides: TGTGCCAGCAACCCTAGCGGGAGAAGCAATGAGCAGTTCTTC.

The V and J genes are TRBV5-1 and TRBJ1-6, with D unclear. Germline-derived CDR1 and CDR2 are SGHRS and YFSETQ. V was clipped by 0 bases and J by 7 bases, with 11 bases between them. This CDR3 is built from 15 residues. The CDR3 spells CASSLALDGNSPLHF. The CDR3 nucleotides are TGCGCCAGCAGCTTGGCCCTAGACGGGAATTCACCCCTCCACTTT.

V usage is TRBV5-1 and J usage is TRBJ1-1; no clear D. Trimming left V 0 bases short and J 1 base short, with 10 bases between. The CDR3 has 15 residues. Per germline, CDR1 SGHRS and CDR2 YFSETQ. The CDR3 coding sequence is TGCGCCAGCAGCTTGGGGGCCACAGCGAACACTGAAGCTTTCTTT. The encoded protein is CASSLGATANTEAFF.

This clone was seen only once. The chain employs TRBV6-2 or TRBV6-3 and TRBJ1-1; 8 positions agree with TRBD1. The CDR3 loop spans 13 amino acids. Germline trimming cut 5 bases from V and 10 bases from J; bases unmatched to any gene: 9. The germline gives CDR1 MNHEY, CDR2 SVGEGT. DNA of the CDR3: TGTGCCAGCAGTACTGGACAGGGAGGGCCAGCTTTCTTT. Protein product: CASSTGQGGPAFF.

In its sample, this clone was seen once. The sample holds other DNA sequences that translate to the same CDR3. The chain recombines TRBV5-1 with TRBJ2-5; 8 bases align to TRBD1. The CDR3 spans 14 residues. Germline assignment: CDR1 SGHRS and CDR2 YFSETQ. V dropped 4 bases and J dropped 2; count of bases not matched to a gene: 4. This chain's CDR3 is CASSLRTGQETQYF. The CDR3 nucleotides are TGCGCCAGCAGCCTACGGACAGGGCAAGAGACCCAGTACTTC.

This clone was seen a few times. This rearrangement joins TRBV19 to TRBJ1-1, with TRBD1 as a possible D gene (6 bases). Between the trimmed V and J ends, which lost 7 bases and 1 base, there was a span of 16 bases. The CDR3 runs to 15 residues. Per germline, CDR1 LNHDA and CDR2 SQIVND (reference sequence). As DNA, the CDR3 is TGTGCCAGTACTTCAACGGGGGGCTCGAACACTGAAGCTTTCTTT. Protein sequence: CASTSTGGSNTEAFF.

Here the CDR3 DNA reads TGTGCCAGCAGTTCACCGAGCGGACAGGGATCTGATGGGACTAACTATGGCTACACCTTC. Its protein product is CASSSPSGQGSDGTNYGYTF. This chain connects TRBV28 to TRBJ1-2; 8 bases line up with TRBD1. V shed 4 bases and J 0 bases; nucleotides not matched to a gene: 19. Germline V lookup: CDR1 MDHEN, CDR2 SYDVKM. CDR3 size: 20 residues.

This rearrangement joins TRBV4-1 to TRBJ2-6; D not resolved. This CDR3 has 16 amino acids. CDR1 and CDR2 from the germline V gene are MGHRA and YSYEKL. V was clipped by 6 bases and J by 1 base, with 13 bases between them. In DNA form, the CDR3 reads TGCGCCAGCAGTCAACCTACCTCTTCTGGGGCCAACGTCCTGACTTTC. This sequence encodes CASSQPTSSGANVLTF.

This clone was detected only once. The chain is built from TRBV28 and TRBJ2-2; possibly TRBD1 for D (6 bases). The V and J ends lost 8 bases and 0 bases respectively, with 13 bases between them. This CDR3 has 15 amino acids. The germline CDR1 and CDR2 sequences are MDHEN and SYDVKM. CDR3 bases: TGTGCCAGCGTATCAGGGGCCGCGAACACCGGGGAGCTGTTTTTT. Protein sequence: CASVSGAANTGELFF.

The chain couples TRBV7-8 to TRBJ2-5; D might be TRBD1 (5 bases). There are 13 residues in the CDR3. Germline CDR1 is SGHVS and CDR2 is FQNEAQ. V was pared by 5 bases and J by 2 bases, with 9 bases between. The CDR3 bases are TGTGCCAGCAGCCAAGACAGACAAGAGACCCAGTACTTC. The encoded protein is CASSQDRQETQYF.

The J gene is TRBJ1-2, the V gene TRBV5-1, with 8 bases lining up with TRBD1. V lost 5 bases to trimming and J lost 1 base; unmatched junction nucleotides: 10. Germline loops: CDR1 SGHRS, CDR2 YFSETQ. The CDR3 length is 16 residues. CDR3 amino acids: CASSFLNRGSNYGYTF. The CDR3 nucleotides are TGCGCCAGCAGTTTTCTAAACAGGGGGAGTAACTATGGCTACACCTTC.

V usage is TRBV6-5 and J usage is TRBJ1-1; 12 positions match TRBD1. CDR1 is MNHEY, CDR2 SVGAGI, per germline. Trimming removed 6 bases from V and 5 bases from J; junction bases left unmatched: 4. There are 14 residues in the CDR3. The CDR3 loop reads CASSGTGGVTEAFF. DNA of the CDR3: TGTGCCAGCAGCGGGACAGGGGGCGTTACTGAAGCTTTCTTT.

This clone was observed a single time. V gene TRBV3-1 (or the pseudogene TRBV3-2) combines with J gene TRBJ1-2; D gene ambiguous. The V gene lost 1 base and the J gene lost 4 bases, with 16 bases spanning the gap. This CDR3 contains 16 residues. CDR1 and CDR2 from the germline V gene are LGHDT and YNNKEL (reference sequence). In DNA form, the CDR3 reads TGTGCCAGCAGCCAAGCCCCCCCCGTCGTTAGCTATGGCTACACCTTC. It encodes CASSQAPPVVSYGYTF.

The CDR3 bases are TGCGCCAGCAGCCCGGGGGGGCGGGCCACTGAAGCTTTCTTT. As protein: CASSPGGRATEAFF. This rearrangement joins TRBV4-1 to TRBJ1-1; possibly TRBD1 for D (6 bases). Germline CDR1 is MGHRA and CDR2 is YSYEKL. V was pared by 4 bases and J by 4 bases, with 13 bases between. The CDR3 length is 14 residues.

This chain joins TRBV28 and TRBJ2-1, with 8 bases identical to TRBD2. The junction had 5 bases not matched to a gene; V was cut back by 7 bases and J by 0 bases. This CDR3 is built from 15 residues. CDR1 and CDR2 from the germline V gene are MDHEN and SYDVKM. The CDR3 spells CASTSGGSSYNEQFF. CDR3 coding DNA: TGTGCCAGCACCTCGGGGGGGAGCTCCTACAATGAGCAGTTCTTC.

The V gene is TRBV6-2 or TRBV6-3, the J gene TRBJ1-1; 7 bases match TRBD1. Germline CDR1 and CDR2: MNHEY and SVGEGT. Trimming took 6 bases from V and 1 from J; bases not matched to a gene: 2. The CDR3 has 13 amino acids. The CDR3 reads CASSGTANTEAFF. CDR3 bases: TGTGCCAGCAGCGGGACAGCGAACACTGAAGCTTTCTTT.